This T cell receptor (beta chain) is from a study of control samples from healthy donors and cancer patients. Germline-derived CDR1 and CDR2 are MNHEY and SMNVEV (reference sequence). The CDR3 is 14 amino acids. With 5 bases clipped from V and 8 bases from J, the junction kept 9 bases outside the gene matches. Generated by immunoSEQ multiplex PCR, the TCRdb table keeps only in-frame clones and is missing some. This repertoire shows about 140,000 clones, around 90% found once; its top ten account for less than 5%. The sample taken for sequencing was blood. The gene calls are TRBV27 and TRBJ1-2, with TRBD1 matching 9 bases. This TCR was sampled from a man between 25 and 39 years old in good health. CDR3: CASSRSGQGHGYTF. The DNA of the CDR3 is TGTGCCAGCAGTCGCTCGGGACAGGGTCACGGCTACACCTTC.